These T cell receptor beta chains were read from a single sample in a study of T cell responses to AZD1222 COVID-19 vaccine. Profiling relied on immunoSEQ multiplex PCR, and the TCRdb table lists in-frame clones only, not all of them. The data hold about 150,000 clones, with approximately 86% observed a single time. This sample comprised peripheral blood, obtained after recovery from COVID-19. The receptors originated from an adult who had recovered from COVID-19. The CDR3 runs from the conserved cysteine through the conserved F or W. The D gene is left open where the match is weak. Expanded clones are given a class, and other clones once, few, many or no size at all.

v_gene: TRBV10-3
j_gene: TRBJ1-2
len: 14
abundance: .
d_gene: .
CDR3aa: CAISTEQRPYGYTF
CDR3nt: TGTGCCATCAGTACCGAGCAGCGGCCCTATGGCTACACCTTC

v_gene: TRBV7-2
j_gene: TRBJ1-4
len: 16
abundance: .
d_gene: TRBD1
CDR3aa: CASSPIQGRGNEKLFF
CDR3nt: TGTGCCAGCAGCCCCATACAGGGGCGGGGAAATGAAAAACTGTTTTTT

v_gene: TRBV5-1
j_gene: TRBJ2-2
len: 16
abundance: .
d_gene: TRBD1
CDR3aa: CASSWTGASNTGELFF
CDR3nt: TGCGCCAGCAGCTGGACAGGGGCGTCGAACACCGGGGAGCTGTTTTTT

v_gene: TRBV5-4
j_gene: TRBJ1-2
len: 15
abundance: .
d_gene: .
CDR3aa: CASSFPFADNYGYTF
CDR3nt: TGTGCCAGCAGCTTTCCCTTCGCAGACAACTATGGCTACACCTTC

v_gene: TRBV6-2/TRBV6-3
j_gene: TRBJ1-5
len: 15
abundance: .
d_gene: .
CDR3aa: CASSYYGSSNQPQHF
CDR3nt: TGTGCCAGCAGTTACTATGGAAGTAGCAATCAGCCCCAGCATTTT

v_gene: TRBV7-9
j_gene: TRBJ2-7
len: 15
abundance: few
d_gene: .
CDR3aa: CASSPLDRGTYEQYF
CDR3nt: TGTGCCAGCAGCCCCCTGGACAGAGGCACCTACGAGCAGTACTTC

v_gene: TRBV6-5
j_gene: TRBJ2-7
len: 14
abundance: .
d_gene: .
CDR3aa: CASSAVQDGYEQYF
CDR3nt: TGTGCCAGCAGCGCGGTTCAGGACGGGTACGAGCAGTACTTC

v_gene: TRBV6-4
j_gene: TRBJ2-2
len: 14
abundance: .
d_gene: .
CDR3aa: CASSDRGDTGELFF
CDR3nt: TGTGCCAGCAGTGACAGGGGAGACACCGGGGAGCTGTTTTTT

v_gene: TRBV5-6
j_gene: TRBJ1-1
len: 12
abundance: .
d_gene: .
CDR3aa: CASSLTGGEAFF
CDR3nt: TGTGCCAGCAGCTTGACGGGGGGTGAAGCTTTCTTT

v_gene: TRBV7-6
j_gene: TRBJ2-7
len: 18
abundance: .
d_gene: TRBD2
CDR3aa: CASSLATSGSMGSYEQYF
CDR3nt: TGTGCCAGCAGCTTGGCGACTAGCGGGAGTATGGGTTCCTACGAGCAGTACTTC

v_gene: TRBV5-1
j_gene: TRBJ2-3
len: 16
abundance: once
d_gene: .
CDR3aa: CASSLAGSGGTDTQYF
CDR3nt: TGCGCCAGCAGCTTGGCCGGCAGCGGAGGCACAGATACGCAGTATTTT

v_gene: TRBV25-1
j_gene: TRBJ1-3
len: 14
abundance: once
d_gene: .
CDR3aa: CASSRGTVGNTIYF
CDR3nt: TGTGCCAGCAGTCGCGGGACCGTTGGAAACACCATATATTTT

v_gene: TRBV5-6
j_gene: TRBJ1-1
len: 12
abundance: .
d_gene: .
CDR3aa: CASSFYRLEAFF
CDR3nt: TGTGCCAGCAGCTTCTACAGGCTTGAAGCTTTCTTT

v_gene: TRBV2
j_gene: TRBJ1-1
len: 14
abundance: .
d_gene: .
CDR3aa: CASSEVNMNTEAFF
CDR3nt: TGTGCCAGCAGTGAAGTCAACATGAACACTGAAGCTTTCTTT

v_gene: TRBV4-1
j_gene: TRBJ2-3
len: 14
abundance: .
d_gene: .
CDR3aa: CASSQEQASDTQYF
CDR3nt: TGCGCCAGCAGCCAAGAACAGGCTTCCGATACGCAGTATTTT

v_gene: TRBV6-4
j_gene: TRBJ2-7
len: 14
abundance: .
d_gene: TRBD2
CDR3aa: CASSVSSGNYEQYF
CDR3nt: TGTGCCAGCAGTGTCAGTAGCGGGAACTACGAGCAGTACTTC

v_gene: TRBV19
j_gene: TRBJ2-2
len: 14
abundance: .
d_gene: .
CDR3aa: CASSIETRAGELFF
CDR3nt: TGTGCCAGTAGTATAGAGACCAGGGCCGGGGAGCTGTTTTTT

v_gene: TRBV28
j_gene: TRBJ2-5
len: 15
abundance: .
d_gene: TRBD1
CDR3aa: CASSPWTGLQETQYF
CDR3nt: TGTGCCAGCAGTCCGTGGACAGGGCTCCAAGAGACCCAGTACTTC

v_gene: TRBV5-6
j_gene: TRBJ1-1
len: 14
abundance: .
d_gene: .
CDR3aa: CASSLQGMNTEAFF
CDR3nt: TGTGCCAGCAGCTTGCAGGGAATGAACACTGAAGCTTTCTTT

v_gene: TRBV7-6
j_gene: TRBJ1-4
len: 15
abundance: .
d_gene: TRBD1
CDR3aa: CASSLGTGVNEKLFF
CDR3nt: TGTGCCAGCAGCCTGGGGACAGGGGTTAATGAAAAACTGTTTTTT